Listed below are T cell receptor beta chains from one sample, sequenced in a study of blood T cell repertoires in COVID-19. Sequenced by immunoSEQ multiplex PCR; TCRdb stores in-frame clones only, minus some. This sample has about 250,000 clones, with over 70% found just once. Sequenced material: peripheral blood. These receptors came from a man in his forties with active or convalescent COVID-19. CDR3s include the opening cysteine and the closing phenylalanine or tryptophan. The D gene is left open where the match is weak.

D gene | CDR3 length | J gene | V gene | CDR3 protein
NA | 14 | TRBJ1-2 | TRBV4-1 | CASSPFEGNYGYTF
TRBD1 | 13 | TRBJ1-2 | TRBV2 | CASVDRVGYGYTF
TRBD2 | 19 | TRBJ2-1 | TRBV3-1/TRBV3-2 | CASSHLLWRERSTHNEQFF
TRBD2 | 14 | TRBJ2-1 | TRBV7-6 | CASSLRGTYNEQFF
NA | 14 | TRBJ2-7 | TRBV4-2 | CASSQVQLPYEQYF
TRBD1 | 14 | TRBJ1-2 | TRBV19 | CASSIGRGPGGYTF
TRBD2 | 15 | TRBJ2-7 | TRBV5-6 | CASSGEGPISYEQYF
TRBD1 | 13 | TRBJ1-2 | TRBV27 | CASSFRGGNGYTF
NA | 15 | TRBJ2-3 | TRBV4-1 | CASSQPTGRGDTQYF
NA | 14 | TRBJ1-2 | TRBV6-6 | CASSYSGHHRGYTF
TRBD1 | 16 | TRBJ2-1 | TRBV5-4 | CASSHRAGQGRDEQFF
TRBD1 | 13 | TRBJ2-7 | TRBV29-1 | CSVLGDRLAEQYF
TRBD2 | 17 | TRBJ2-7 | TRBV6-2/TRBV6-3 | CASSYGRLAGGTYEQYF
TRBD2 | 15 | TRBJ2-3 | TRBV2 | CASSGRGSSTDTQYF
NA | 15 | TRBJ2-2 | TRBV7-8 | CASSLFAGNTGELFF
NA | 13 | TRBJ1-1 | TRBV20-1 | CSASTGINTEAFF
TRBD2 | 17 | TRBJ2-5 | TRBV4-3 | CASSQSSGGAGLETQYF
NA | 13 | TRBJ1-1 | TRBV5-6 | CASSYSVNTEAFF
NA | 17 | TRBJ2-6 | TRBV7-3 | CASSSQATLSGANVLTF
NA | 13 | TRBJ2-7 | TRBV30 | CAWSVGDGYEQYF
TRBD1 | 15 | TRBJ1-1 | TRBV9 | CASTPSPDRETEAFF
NA | 16 | TRBJ2-5 | TRBV5-4 | CASSLVADSIQETQYF
NA | 12 | TRBJ1-1 | TRBV10-2 | CASSVGLAEAFF
NA | 14 | TRBJ1-2 | TRBV25-1 | CASTATGSNYGYTF
TRBD1 | 16 | TRBJ1-5 | TRBV19 | CASSPPGQGLKEPQHF
TRBD1 | 14 | TRBJ1-6 | TRBV9 | CASSVVDRGSPLHF
TRBD1 | 15 | TRBJ2-5 | TRBV30 | CAWVRDRGFRETQYF
NA | 13 | TRBJ1-2 | TRBV28 | CASSLNSLYGYTF
NA | 14 | TRBJ2-7 | TRBV29-1 | CSVGPSGFSYEQYF
NA | 13 | TRBJ1-4 | TRBV6-6 | CATGGQGREKLFF
TRBD2 | 14 | TRBJ2-7 | TRBV6-5 | CASNSGTRHYEQYF
NA | 17 | TRBJ2-7 | TRBV21-1 | CAPGRTKRDYDAYEQYF
NA | 15 | TRBJ1-2 | TRBV6-9 | CAIILRESQNYGYTF
TRBD2 | 16 | TRBJ2-3 | TRBV13 | CASSRLAGVFLDTQYF
NA | 15 | TRBJ2-7 | TRBV9 | CASSVSPGQSYEQYF
NA | 15 | TRBJ1-5 | TRBV18 | CASSDTTQVLEPQHF
NA | 13 | TRBJ2-1 | TRBV19 | CASSIVAYNEQFF
NA | 15 | TRBJ2-1 | TRBV25-1 | CASSDKKDRFGEQFF
NA | 13 | TRBJ1-1 | TRBV14 | CASGRQMNTEAFF
NA | 15 | TRBJ2-7 | TRBV28 | CASSLWHETLREQYF
TRBD1 | 15 | TRBJ2-2 | TRBV19 | CASRTGTANTGELFF
NA | 14 | TRBJ1-4 | TRBV19 | CASSITRGGEKLFF
NA | 12 | TRBJ2-1 | TRBV4-3 | CASSHRGDEQFF
TRBD1 | 15 | TRBJ1-2 | TRBV6-5 | CASSPGQGAVRGYTF
NA | 16 | TRBJ1-5 | TRBV19 | CASSQRQAREGQPQHF
TRBD1 | 15 | TRBJ1-2 | TRBV24-1 | CATSDQGQGARGYTF
NA | 15 | TRBJ2-7 | TRBV5-1 | CASSLSPERLYEQYF
TRBD1 | 15 | TRBJ2-2 | TRBV30 | CAWSALGQGTGELFF
NA | 15 | TRBJ1-4 | TRBV9 | CASSATGATNEKLFF
NA | 15 | TRBJ2-2 | TRBV9 | CASSVRTDPTGELFF
TRBD1 | 17 | TRBJ1-2 | TRBV4-2 | CASSQAGGDRGSYGYTF
NA | 12 | TRBJ1-5 | TRBV6-6 | CASSVRGQPQHF
TRBD1 | 17 | TRBJ2-5 | TRBV2 | CASSGLGWTGGLETQYF